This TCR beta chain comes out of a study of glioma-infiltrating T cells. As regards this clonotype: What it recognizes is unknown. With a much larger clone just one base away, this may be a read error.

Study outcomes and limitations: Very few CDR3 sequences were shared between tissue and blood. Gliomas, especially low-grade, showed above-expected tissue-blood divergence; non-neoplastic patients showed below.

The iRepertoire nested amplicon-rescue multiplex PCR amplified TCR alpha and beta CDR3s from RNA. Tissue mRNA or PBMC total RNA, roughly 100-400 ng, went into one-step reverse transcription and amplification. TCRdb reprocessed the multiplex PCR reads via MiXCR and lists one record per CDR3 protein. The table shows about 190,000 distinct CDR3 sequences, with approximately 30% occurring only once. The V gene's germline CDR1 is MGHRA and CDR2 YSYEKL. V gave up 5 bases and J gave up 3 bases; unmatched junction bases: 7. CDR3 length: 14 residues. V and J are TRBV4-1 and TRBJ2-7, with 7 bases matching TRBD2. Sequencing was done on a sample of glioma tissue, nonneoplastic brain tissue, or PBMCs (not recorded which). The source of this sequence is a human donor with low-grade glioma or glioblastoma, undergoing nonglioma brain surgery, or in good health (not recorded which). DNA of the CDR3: TGCGCCAGCAGCGAGGGAACTAGCGTCTACGAGCAGTACTTC. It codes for CASSEGTSVYEQYF.